This T cell receptor beta chain is from a study of T cell responses to AZD1222 COVID-19 vaccine. Study-level findings and limits: Just a handful of AZD1222 recipients tested seropositive at baseline. No repertoire was sampled before or during the peak T cell response, only after it.

In the case of this clone: Its antigen remains unidentified.

The assay was immunoSEQ multiplex PCR, and TCRdb's table has in-frame clones only and misses some. The table includes 150,000 to 200,000 clones, roughly 89% detected once. Sequencing was performed on peripheral blood, taken on day 0 of AZD1222 vaccination. This clonotype was obtained from an adult in good health.

DNA of the CDR3: TGTGCCAGCAGCCAGACTAGCGGGTGGATCAATGAGCAGTTCTTC. Translation: CASSQTSGWINEQFF. V usage is TRBV4-2 and J usage is TRBJ2-1; 10 nucleotides line up with TRBD2. The junction had 5 bases not matched to a gene; V was cut back by 3 bases and J by 6 bases. Germline values: CDR1 LGHNA, CDR2 YNFKEQ. The CDR3 covers 15 residues.